Listed below are T cell receptor beta chains from one sample, sequenced in a study of blood T cell repertoires in COVID-19. Some clones are missing from TCRdb's copy, which holds only in-frame ones; the method was immunoSEQ multiplex PCR. The sample has approximately 180,000 clones, about 79% seen once. Sequencing used peripheral blood. The receptors were sampled from a woman in her seventies with acute or convalescent COVID-19. CDR3s include the opening cysteine and the closing phenylalanine or tryptophan. A D gene is named only where the DNA matches it firmly. The size of a clone is reported for some rows only, either as once, few or many, or as a class for expanded clones.

size: NA
D: NA
length: 14
J: TRBJ1-2
V: TRBV5-1
DNA: TGCGCCAGCAGCTTGGCACAGGGTACCTATGGCTACACCTTC
CDR3: CASSLAQGTYGYTF

size: NA
D: NA
length: 15
J: TRBJ1-1
V: TRBV29-1
DNA: TGCAGCGTTGACAGGGGAGGGGTTGGGTCCACTGAAGCTTTCTTT
CDR3: CSVDRGGVGSTEAFF

size: NA
D: TRBD1
length: 18
J: TRBJ1-2
V: TRBV7-2
DNA: TGTGCCAGCCGGACAGGGACGCGGCTAGTACTCCCTAACTATGGCTACACCTTC
CDR3: CASRTGTRLVLPNYGYTF

size: NA
D: TRBD1
length: 18
J: TRBJ1-4
V: TRBV4-2
DNA: TGTGCCAGCAGCCAAGATGTACAAGGACAGGGACGTCATGAAAAACTGTTTTTT
CDR3: CASSQDVQGQGRHEKLFF

size: NA
D: NA
length: 11
J: TRBJ2-7
V: TRBV20-1
DNA: TGCAGTGCCGATCGGTCTGGTCTGCAGTACTTC
CDR3: CSADRSGLQYF

size: NA
D: TRBD2
length: 13
J: TRBJ2-1
V: TRBV12-3/TRBV12-4
DNA: TGTGCCAGCAGAACCGGGACTAGCGGGAACGGGTTCTTC
CDR3: CASRTGTSGNGFF

size: NA
D: NA
length: 15
J: TRBJ2-5
V: TRBV2
DNA: TGTGCCAGCAGTGAAAGGTTGGCGGGACAAGAGACCCAGTACTTC
CDR3: CASSERLAGQETQYF

size: NA
D: TRBD2
length: 13
J: TRBJ2-7
V: TRBV10-3
DNA: TGTGCCATCAGTCTAGGACTAGCAAGCGAGCAGTACTTC
CDR3: CAISLGLASEQYF

size: NA
D: TRBD1
length: 14
J: TRBJ1-1
V: TRBV28
DNA: TGTGCCAGCAGTCTGTCCAGGGGGGACACTGAAGCTTTCTTT
CDR3: CASSLSRGDTEAFF

size: NA
D: TRBD2
length: 15
J: TRBJ2-2
V: TRBV9
DNA: TGTGCCAGCAGCGTATCTTCGGGGGGCACCGGGGAGCTGTTTTTT
CDR3: CASSVSSGGTGELFF

size: NA
D: TRBD2
length: 17
J: TRBJ2-1
V: TRBV27
DNA: TGTGCCAGCAGCAATTGGGCCAGCAGCGGGAGTATCAATGAGCAGTTCTTC
CDR3: CASSNWASSGSINEQFF

size: few
D: NA
length: 14
J: TRBJ1-5
V: TRBV5-1
DNA: TGCGCCAGCAGCTTGGGGCCGGGAAATCAGCCCCAGCATTTT
CDR3: CASSLGPGNQPQHF

size: NA
D: NA
length: 14
J: TRBJ2-5
V: TRBV5-4
DNA: TGTGCCAGCAGCTTGGTTGCAGACCAAGAGACCCAGTACTTC
CDR3: CASSLVADQETQYF

size: NA
D: TRBD2
length: 15
J: TRBJ2-1
V: TRBV11-3
DNA: TGTGCCAGCAGCTTAGGAGCGGGAGGACACAATGAGCAGTTCTTC
CDR3: CASSLGAGGHNEQFF

size: NA
D: NA
length: 13
J: TRBJ2-3
V: TRBV5-6
DNA: TGTGCCAGCAGCGCGGCAGGGGCAGATACGCAGTATTTT
CDR3: CASSAAGADTQYF

size: NA
D: NA
length: 15
J: TRBJ2-3
V: TRBV9
DNA: TGTGCCAGCAGCGTAGGCATAGGGAGGACAGATACGCAGTATTTT
CDR3: CASSVGIGRTDTQYF

size: many
D: TRBD2
length: 15
J: TRBJ2-7
V: TRBV5-1
DNA: TGCGCCAGCAGCCCGGCGGGGGGCGCCTCCTACGAGCAGTACTTC
CDR3: CASSPAGGASYEQYF

size: few
D: NA
length: 15
J: TRBJ1-4
V: TRBV7-2
DNA: TGTGCCAGCAGCTTTAGAACAGGGAGGGGTGAAAAACTGTTTTTT
CDR3: CASSFRTGRGEKLFF

size: NA
D: NA
length: 12
J: TRBJ1-1
V: TRBV6-6
DNA: TGTGCCAGCAGTTACCCTAACACTGAAGCTTTCTTT
CDR3: CASSYPNTEAFF